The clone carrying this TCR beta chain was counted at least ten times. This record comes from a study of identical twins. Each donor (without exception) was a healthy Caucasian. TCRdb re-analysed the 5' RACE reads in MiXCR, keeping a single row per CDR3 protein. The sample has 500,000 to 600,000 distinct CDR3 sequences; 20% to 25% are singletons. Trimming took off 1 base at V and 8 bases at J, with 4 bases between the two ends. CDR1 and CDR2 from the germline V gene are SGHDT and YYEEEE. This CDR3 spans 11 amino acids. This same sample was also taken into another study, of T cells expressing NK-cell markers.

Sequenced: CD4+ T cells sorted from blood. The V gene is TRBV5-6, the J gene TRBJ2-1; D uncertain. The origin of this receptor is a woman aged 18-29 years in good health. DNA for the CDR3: TGTGCCAGCAGCTTGTACTATGAGCAGTTCTTC. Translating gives CASSLYYEQFF.